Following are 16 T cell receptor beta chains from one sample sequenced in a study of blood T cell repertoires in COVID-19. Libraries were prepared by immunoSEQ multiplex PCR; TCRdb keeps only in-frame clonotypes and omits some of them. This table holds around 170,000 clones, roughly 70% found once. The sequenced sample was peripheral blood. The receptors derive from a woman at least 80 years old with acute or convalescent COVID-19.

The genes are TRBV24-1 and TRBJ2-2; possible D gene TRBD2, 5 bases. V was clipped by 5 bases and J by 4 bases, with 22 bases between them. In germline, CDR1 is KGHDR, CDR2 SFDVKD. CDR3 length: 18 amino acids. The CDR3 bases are TGTGCCACCAGTGCCGCCTCTGGAACTAGTAGTCGCACCGGGGAGCTGTTTTTT. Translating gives CATSAASGTSSRTGELFF.

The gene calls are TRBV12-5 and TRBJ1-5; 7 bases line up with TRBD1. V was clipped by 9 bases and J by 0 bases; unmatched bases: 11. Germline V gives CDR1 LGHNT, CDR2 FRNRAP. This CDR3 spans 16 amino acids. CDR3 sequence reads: CARGGSPRYSNQPQHF. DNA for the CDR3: TGTGCTAGAGGGGGCTCCCCCAGGTATAGCAATCAGCCCCAGCATTTT.

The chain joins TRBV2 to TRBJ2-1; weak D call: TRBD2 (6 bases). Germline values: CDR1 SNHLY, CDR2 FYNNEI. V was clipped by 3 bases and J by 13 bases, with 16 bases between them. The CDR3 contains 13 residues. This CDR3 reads CASSDEGTSLQFF. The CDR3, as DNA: TGTGCCAGCAGTGATGAGGGAACTAGCTTACAGTTCTTC.

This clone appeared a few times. This chain's CDR3 is CASSSLDRLMNQPQHF. The CDR3 bases are TGTGCCAGCAGTTCTTTGGACAGGCTGATGAATCAGCCCCAGCATTTT. J is TRBJ1-5 and V is TRBV28; 7 bases are shared with TRBD1. This CDR3 has 16 residues. V was clipped by 4 bases and J by 4 bases; unmatched bases: 10. Germline values: CDR1 MDHEN, CDR2 SYDVKM.

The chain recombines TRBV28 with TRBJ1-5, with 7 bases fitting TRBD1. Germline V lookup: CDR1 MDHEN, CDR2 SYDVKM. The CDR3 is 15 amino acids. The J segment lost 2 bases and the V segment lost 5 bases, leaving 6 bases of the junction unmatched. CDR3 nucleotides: TGTGCCAGCAGTCGGGACAGTTGGGGCAATCAGCCCCAGCATTTT. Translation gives CASSRDSWGNQPQHF. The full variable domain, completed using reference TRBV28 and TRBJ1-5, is DVKVTQSSRYLVKRTGEKVFLECVQDMDHENMFWYRQDPGLGLRLIYFSYDVKMKEKGDIPEGYSVSREKKERFSLILESASTNQTSMYLCASSRDSWGNQPQHFGDGTRLSIL.

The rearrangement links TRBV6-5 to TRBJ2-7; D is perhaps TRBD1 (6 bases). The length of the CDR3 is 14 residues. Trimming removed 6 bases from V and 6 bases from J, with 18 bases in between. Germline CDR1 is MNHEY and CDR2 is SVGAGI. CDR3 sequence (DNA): TGTGCCAGCAGCCGTACCTCCGGGACAACCGAGCAGTACTTC. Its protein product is CASSRTSGTTEQYF.

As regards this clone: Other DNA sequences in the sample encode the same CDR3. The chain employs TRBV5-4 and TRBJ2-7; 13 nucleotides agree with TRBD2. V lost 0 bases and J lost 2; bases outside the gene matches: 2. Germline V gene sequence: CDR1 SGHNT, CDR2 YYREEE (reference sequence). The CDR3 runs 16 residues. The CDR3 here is CASSLGGLAGAYEQYF. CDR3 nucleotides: TGTGCCAGCAGCTTGGGAGGACTAGCGGGAGCCTACGAGCAGTACTTC.

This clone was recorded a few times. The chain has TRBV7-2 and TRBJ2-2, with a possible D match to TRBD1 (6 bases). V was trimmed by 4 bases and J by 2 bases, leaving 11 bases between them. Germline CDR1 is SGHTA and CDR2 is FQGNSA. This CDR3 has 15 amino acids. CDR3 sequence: CASSSWTVNTGELFF. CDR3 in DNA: TGTGCCAGCAGCTCGTGGACAGTCAACACCGGGGAGCTGTTTTTT.

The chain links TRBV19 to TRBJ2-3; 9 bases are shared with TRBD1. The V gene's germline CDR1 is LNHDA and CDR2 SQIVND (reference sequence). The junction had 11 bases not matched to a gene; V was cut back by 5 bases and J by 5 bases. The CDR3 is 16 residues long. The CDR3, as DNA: TGTGCCAGTAGTGCCGCCCGGGACAGGGTCATAGATACGCAGTATTTT. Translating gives CASSAARDRVIDTQYF. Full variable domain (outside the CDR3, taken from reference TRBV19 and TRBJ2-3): DGGITQSPKYLFRKEGQNVTLSCEQNLNHDAMYWYRQDPGQGLRLIYYSQIVNDFQKGDIAEGYSVSREKKESFPLTVTSAQKNPTAFYLCASSAARDRVIDTQYFGPGTRLTVL.

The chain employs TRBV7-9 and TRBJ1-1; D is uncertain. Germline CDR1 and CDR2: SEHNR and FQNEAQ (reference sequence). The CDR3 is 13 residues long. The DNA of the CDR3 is TGTGCAATAGGAAGGCAGGCCAACACTGAAGCTTTCTTT. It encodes CAIGRQANTEAFF.

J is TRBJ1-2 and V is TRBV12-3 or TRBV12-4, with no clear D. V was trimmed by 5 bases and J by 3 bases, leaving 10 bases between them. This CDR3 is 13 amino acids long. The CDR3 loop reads CASSPSRDYGYTF. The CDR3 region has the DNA TGTGCCAGCAGTCCGTCGAGGGACTATGGCTACACCTTC.

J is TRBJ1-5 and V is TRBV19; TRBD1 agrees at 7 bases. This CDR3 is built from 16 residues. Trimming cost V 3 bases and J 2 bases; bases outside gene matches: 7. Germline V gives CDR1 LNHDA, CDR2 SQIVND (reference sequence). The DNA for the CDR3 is TGTGCCAGTAGTATGCTTGACAGGGTGGGCAATCAGCCCCAGCATTTT. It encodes CASSMLDRVGNQPQHF. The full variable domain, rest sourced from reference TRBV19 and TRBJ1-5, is DGGITQSPKYLFRKEGQNVTLSCEQNLNHDAMYWYRQDPGQGLRLIYYSQIVNDFQKGDIAEGYSVSREKKESFPLTVTSAQKNPTAFYLCASSMLDRVGNQPQHFGDGTRLSIL.

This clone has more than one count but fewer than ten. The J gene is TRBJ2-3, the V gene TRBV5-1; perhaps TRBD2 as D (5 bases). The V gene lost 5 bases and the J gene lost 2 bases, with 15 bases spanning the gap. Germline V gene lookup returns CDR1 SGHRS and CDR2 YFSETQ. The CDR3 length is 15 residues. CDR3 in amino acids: CASRLVGLNTDTQYF. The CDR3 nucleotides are TGCGCCAGCAGGCTCGTCGGACTTAACACAGATACGCAGTATTTT.

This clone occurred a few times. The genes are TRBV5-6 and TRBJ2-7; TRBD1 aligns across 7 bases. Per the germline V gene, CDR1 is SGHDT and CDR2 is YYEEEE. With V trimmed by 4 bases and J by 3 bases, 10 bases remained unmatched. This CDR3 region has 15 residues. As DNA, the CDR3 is TGTGCCAGCAGCGGGCCGACAGGGTACCTCTACGAGCAGTACTTC. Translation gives CASSGPTGYLYEQYF.

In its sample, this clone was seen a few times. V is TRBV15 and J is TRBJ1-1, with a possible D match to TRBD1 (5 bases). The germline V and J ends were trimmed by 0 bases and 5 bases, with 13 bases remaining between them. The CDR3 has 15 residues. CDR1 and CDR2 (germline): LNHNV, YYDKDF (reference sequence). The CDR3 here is CATSRDWTRDTEAFF. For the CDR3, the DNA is TGTGCCACCAGCAGAGACTGGACCAGGGATACTGAAGCTTTCTTT.

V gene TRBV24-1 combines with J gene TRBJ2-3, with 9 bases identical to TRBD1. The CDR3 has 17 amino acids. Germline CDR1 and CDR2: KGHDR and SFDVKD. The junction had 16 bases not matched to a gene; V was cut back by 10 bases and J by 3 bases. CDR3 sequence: CATSEAGQGSGTDTQYF. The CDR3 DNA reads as TGTGCCACATCAGAAGCGGGACAGGGTAGTGGTACAGATACGCAGTATTTT.